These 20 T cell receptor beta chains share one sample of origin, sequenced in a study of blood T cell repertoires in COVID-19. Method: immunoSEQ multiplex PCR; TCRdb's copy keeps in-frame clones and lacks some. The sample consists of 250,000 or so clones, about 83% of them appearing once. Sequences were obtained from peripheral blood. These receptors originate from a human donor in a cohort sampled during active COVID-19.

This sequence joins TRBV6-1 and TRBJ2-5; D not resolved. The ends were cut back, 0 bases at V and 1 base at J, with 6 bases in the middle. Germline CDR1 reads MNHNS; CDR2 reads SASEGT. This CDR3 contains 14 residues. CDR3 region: CASSEAHSQETQYF. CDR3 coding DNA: TGTGCCAGCAGTGAAGCGCACAGCCAAGAGACCCAGTACTTC.

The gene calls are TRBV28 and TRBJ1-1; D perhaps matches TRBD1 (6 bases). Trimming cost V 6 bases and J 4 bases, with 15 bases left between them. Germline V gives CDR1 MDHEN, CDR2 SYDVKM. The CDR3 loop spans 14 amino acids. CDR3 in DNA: TGTGCCAGCAGGCGTCTCCGGGACACCACTGAAGCTTTCTTT. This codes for CASRRLRDTTEAFF.

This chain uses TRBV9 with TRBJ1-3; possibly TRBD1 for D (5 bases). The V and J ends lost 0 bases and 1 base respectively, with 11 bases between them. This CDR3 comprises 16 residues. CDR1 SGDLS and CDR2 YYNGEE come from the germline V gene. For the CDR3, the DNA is TGTGCCAGCAGCGTAGGGCAGGGAGGATCTGGAAACACCATATATTTT. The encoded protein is CASSVGQGGSGNTIYF.

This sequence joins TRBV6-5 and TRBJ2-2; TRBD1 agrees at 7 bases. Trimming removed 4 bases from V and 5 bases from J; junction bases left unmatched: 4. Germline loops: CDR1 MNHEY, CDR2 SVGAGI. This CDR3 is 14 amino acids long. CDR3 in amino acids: CASSSETGTGELFF. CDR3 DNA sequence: TGTGCCAGCAGTTCCGAGACAGGGACCGGGGAGCTGTTTTTT.

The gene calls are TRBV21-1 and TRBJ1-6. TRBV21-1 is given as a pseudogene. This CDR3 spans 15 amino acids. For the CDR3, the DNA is TGTGCCAGCACCCACTGGAGGTCCTATAATTCACCCCTCCACTTT. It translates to CASTHWRSYNSPLHF.

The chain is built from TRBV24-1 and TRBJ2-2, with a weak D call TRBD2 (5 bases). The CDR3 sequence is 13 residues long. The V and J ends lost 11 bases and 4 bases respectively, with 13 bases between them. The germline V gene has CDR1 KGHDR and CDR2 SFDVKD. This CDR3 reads CASQRSSTGELFF. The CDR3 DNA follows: TGTGCCAGTCAGCGGTCATCCACCGGGGAGCTGTTTTTT.

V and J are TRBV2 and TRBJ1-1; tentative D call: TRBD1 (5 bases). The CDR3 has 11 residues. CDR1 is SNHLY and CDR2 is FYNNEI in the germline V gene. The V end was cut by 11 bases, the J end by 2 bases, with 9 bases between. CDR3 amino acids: CAGGGNTEAFF. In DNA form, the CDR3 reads TGTGCCGGGGGGGGTAACACTGAAGCTTTCTTT. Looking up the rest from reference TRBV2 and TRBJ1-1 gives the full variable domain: EPEVTQTPSHQVTQMGQEVILRCVPISNHLYFYWYRQILGQKVEFLVSFYNNEISEKSEIFDDQFSVERPDGSNFTLKIRSTKLEDSAMYFCAGGGNTEAFFGQGTRLTVV.

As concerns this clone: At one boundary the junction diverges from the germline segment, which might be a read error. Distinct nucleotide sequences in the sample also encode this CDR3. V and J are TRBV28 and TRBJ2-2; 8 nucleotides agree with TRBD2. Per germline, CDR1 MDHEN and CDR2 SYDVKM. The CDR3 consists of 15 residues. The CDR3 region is CASSLVLAGTGELFF. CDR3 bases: TGTGCCAGCAGTTTAGTGCTAGCGGGCACCGGAGAGCTGTTTTTT.

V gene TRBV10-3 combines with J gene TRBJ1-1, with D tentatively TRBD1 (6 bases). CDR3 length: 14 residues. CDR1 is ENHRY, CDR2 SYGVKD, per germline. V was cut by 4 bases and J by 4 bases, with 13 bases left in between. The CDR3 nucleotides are TGTGCCATCAGTGCCCCGGGACAAGTCACTGAAGCTTTCTTT. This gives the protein CAISAPGQVTEAFF.

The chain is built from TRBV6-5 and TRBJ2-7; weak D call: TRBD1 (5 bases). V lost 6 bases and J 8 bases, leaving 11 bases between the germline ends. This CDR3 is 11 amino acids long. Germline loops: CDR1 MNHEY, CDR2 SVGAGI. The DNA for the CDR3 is TGTGCCAGCAGCGACAGTTCTAAGCAGTACTTC. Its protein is CASSDSSKQYF.

The CDR3 here is CASSLRGSYGYTF. The DNA for the CDR3 is TGTGCCAGCAGTTTACGGGGGAGCTATGGCTACACCTTC. This sequence joins TRBV12-3 or TRBV12-4 and TRBJ1-2; tentatively, D is TRBD1 (5 bases). This CDR3 comprises 13 residues. Trimming pared 2 bases from V and 4 bases from J, leaving 8 bases between.

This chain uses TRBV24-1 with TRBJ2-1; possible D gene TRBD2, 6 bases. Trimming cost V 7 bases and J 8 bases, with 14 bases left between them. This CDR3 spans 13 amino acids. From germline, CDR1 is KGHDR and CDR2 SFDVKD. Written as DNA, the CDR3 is TGTGCCACCAGCCCCACGACTAGGGATGAGCAGTTCTTC. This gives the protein CATSPTTRDEQFF.

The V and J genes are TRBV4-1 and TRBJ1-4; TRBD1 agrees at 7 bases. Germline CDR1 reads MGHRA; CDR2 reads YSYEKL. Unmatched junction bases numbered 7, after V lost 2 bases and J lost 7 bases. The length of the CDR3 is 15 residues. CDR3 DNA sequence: TGCGCCAGCAGCCAACCAGACAGGGTGGGTGAAAAACTGTTTTTT. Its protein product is CASSQPDRVGEKLFF.

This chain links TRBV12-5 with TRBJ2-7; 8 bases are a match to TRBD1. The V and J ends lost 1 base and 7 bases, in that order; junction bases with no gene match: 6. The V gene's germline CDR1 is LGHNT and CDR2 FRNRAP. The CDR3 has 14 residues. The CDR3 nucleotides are TGTGCTAGTGGTTTGGCAGGACAGGGAGGAGAGCAGTACTTC. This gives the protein CASGLAGQGGEQYF.

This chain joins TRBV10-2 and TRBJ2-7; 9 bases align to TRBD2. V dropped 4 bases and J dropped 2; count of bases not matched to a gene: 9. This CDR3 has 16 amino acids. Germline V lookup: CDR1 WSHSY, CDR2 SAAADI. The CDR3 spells CASSAYGAGGAYEQYF. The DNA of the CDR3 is TGCGCCAGCAGTGCATATGGAGCGGGAGGCGCCTACGAGCAGTACTTC.

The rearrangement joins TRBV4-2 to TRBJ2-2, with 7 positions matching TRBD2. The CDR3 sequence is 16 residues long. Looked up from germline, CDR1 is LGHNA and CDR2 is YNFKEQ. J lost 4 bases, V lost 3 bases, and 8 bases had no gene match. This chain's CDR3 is CASSHSGGRGTGELFF. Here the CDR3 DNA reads TGTGCCAGCAGCCACTCGGGGGGTCGGGGCACCGGGGAGCTGTTTTTT.

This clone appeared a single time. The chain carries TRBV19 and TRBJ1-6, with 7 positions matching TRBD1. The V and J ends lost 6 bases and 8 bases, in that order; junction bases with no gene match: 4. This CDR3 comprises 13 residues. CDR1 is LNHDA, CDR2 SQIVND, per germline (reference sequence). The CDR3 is CASRHQGDSPLHF. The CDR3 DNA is TGTGCCAGTAGACATCAGGGGGATTCACCCCTCCACTTT. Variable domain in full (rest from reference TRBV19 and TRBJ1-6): DGGITQSPKYLFRKEGQNVTLSCEQNLNHDAMYWYRQDPGQGLRLIYYSQIVNDFQKGDIAEGYSVSREKKESFPLTVTSAQKNPTAFYLCASRHQGDSPLHFGNGTRLTVT.

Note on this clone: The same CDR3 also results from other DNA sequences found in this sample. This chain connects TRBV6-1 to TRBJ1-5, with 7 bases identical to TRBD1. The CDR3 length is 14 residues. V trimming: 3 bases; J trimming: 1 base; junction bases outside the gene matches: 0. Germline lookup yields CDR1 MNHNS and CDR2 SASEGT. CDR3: CASSETGSNQPQHF. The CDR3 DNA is TGTGCCAGCAGTGAGACAGGGAGCAATCAGCCCCAGCATTTT.

This CDR3 is CASSLTGDRQETQYF. In DNA form, the CDR3 reads TGTGCCAGCAGCTTAACGGGAGACAGACAAGAGACCCAGTACTTC. The chain has TRBV7-9 and TRBJ2-5; D is possibly TRBD2 (6 bases). Trimming removed 2 bases from V and 2 bases from J, with 12 bases in between. This CDR3 has 15 residues. From germline, CDR1 is SEHNR and CDR2 FQNEAQ (reference sequence).

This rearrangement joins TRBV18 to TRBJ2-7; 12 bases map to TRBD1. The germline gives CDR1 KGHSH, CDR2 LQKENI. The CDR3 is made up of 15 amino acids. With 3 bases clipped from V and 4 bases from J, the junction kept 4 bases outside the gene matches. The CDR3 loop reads CASSPTGQGAYEQYF. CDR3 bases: TGTGCCAGCTCACCTACGGGACAGGGGGCATACGAGCAGTACTTC.